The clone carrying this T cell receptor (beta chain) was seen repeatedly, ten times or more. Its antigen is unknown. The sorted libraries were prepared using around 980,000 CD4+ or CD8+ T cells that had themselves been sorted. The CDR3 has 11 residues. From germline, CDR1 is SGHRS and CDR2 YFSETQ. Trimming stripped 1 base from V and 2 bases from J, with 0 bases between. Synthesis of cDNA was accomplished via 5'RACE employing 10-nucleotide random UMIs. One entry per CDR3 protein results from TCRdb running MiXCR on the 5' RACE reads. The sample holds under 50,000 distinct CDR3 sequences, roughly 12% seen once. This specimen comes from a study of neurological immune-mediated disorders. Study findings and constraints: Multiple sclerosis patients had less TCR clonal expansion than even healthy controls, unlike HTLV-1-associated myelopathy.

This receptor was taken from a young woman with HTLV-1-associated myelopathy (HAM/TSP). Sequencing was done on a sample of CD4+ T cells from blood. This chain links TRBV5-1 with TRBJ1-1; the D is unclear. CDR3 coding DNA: TGCGCCAGCAGCTTGAACACTGAAGCTTTCTTT. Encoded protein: CASSLNTEAFF.